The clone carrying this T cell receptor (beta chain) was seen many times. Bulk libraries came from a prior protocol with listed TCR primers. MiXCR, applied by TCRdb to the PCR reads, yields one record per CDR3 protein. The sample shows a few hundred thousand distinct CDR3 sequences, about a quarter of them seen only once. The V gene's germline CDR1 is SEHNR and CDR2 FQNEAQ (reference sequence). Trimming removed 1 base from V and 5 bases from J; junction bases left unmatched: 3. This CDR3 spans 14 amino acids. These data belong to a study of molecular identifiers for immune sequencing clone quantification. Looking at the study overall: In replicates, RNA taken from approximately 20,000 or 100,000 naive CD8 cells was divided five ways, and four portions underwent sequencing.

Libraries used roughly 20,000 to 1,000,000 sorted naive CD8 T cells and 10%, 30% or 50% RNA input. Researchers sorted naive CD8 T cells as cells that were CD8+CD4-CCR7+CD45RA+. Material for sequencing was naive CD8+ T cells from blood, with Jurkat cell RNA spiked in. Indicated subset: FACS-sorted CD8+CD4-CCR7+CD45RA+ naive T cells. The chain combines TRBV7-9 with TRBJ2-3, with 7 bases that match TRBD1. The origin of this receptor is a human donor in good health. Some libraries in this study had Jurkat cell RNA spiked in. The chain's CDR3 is CASSLGQGEDTQYF. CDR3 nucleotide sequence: TGTGCCAGCAGCTTAGGACAGGGAGAAGATACGCAGTATTTT.